This T cell receptor beta chain was observed in a study of T-cell reconstitution after alpha-beta-depleted transplantation in children. Preparation of the TCRbeta library was carried out with unique molecular identifiers. Via MiXCR, TCRdb re-called the PCR reads, giving one row per CDR3 protein. The sample has fewer than 700,000 distinct CDR3 sequences, 10% to 15% seen once. CDR3 length: 19 residues. Germline V gives CDR1 MDHEN, CDR2 SYDVKM. Between the trimmed V and J ends, which lost 5 bases and 2 bases, there was a span of 25 bases. The receptor was isolated from a male patient younger than 18 who had a stem cell transplant for acute myeloid leukemia, so the T cells may come from the graft donor. The sample in question was PBMCs, mostly from graft donor cells, obtained 360 days after TCRalphabeta/CD19-depleted stem cell transplant. The genes are TRBV28 and TRBJ2-1; D may be TRBD2 (8 bases). CDR3: CASSVIAGIQGGAYNEQFF. CDR3 coding DNA: TGTGCCAGCAGTGTCATAGCGGGAATCCAGGGGGGAGCCTACAATGAGCAGTTCTTC.